The 7 T cell receptor beta chains below were found in one sample sequenced in a study of blood T cell repertoires in COVID-19. Clones were read by immunoSEQ multiplex PCR, and TCRdb kept only the in-frame ones, dropping some. The sample lists a few hundred thousand clones, around 82% occurring once. What was sequenced was peripheral blood. The receptor set was obtained from a person aged 65 to 79 with COVID-19, enrolled during active disease.

This chain connects TRBV28 to TRBJ1-2; 9 nucleotides line up with TRBD1. The germline gives CDR1 MDHEN, CDR2 SYDVKM. The V segment lost 5 bases and the J segment 6 bases; nucleotides outside the gene matches: 13. This CDR3 has 16 amino acids. CDR3 loop: CASSHSGQGQFNGYTF. For the CDR3, the DNA is TGTGCCAGCAGTCACTCGGGACAGGGTCAATTTAATGGCTACACCTTC.

The chain links TRBV28 to TRBJ2-1; D may be TRBD2 (7 bases). V was pared by 2 bases and J by 5 bases, with 10 bases between. This CDR3 is 14 amino acids long. Germline assignment: CDR1 MDHEN and CDR2 SYDVKM. The CDR3 region is CASSLRGGHNEQFF. Here the CDR3 DNA reads TGTGCCAGCAGTTTAAGGGGGGGACACAATGAGCAGTTCTTC.

The sample holds a few counts of this clone. The chain uses TRBV10-3 and TRBJ2-1; D unresolved. V lost 7 bases and J 6 bases, leaving 10 bases between the germline ends. The CDR3 contains 12 residues. Germline V lookup: CDR1 ENHRY, CDR2 SYGVKD. DNA of the CDR3: TGTGCCATCAAACCAGATTCCAATGAGCAGTTCTTC. This codes for CAIKPDSNEQFF.

This clone occurred once. The CDR3, as DNA: TGTGCCAGCATCCTAGCGGGGGGGATCGGGGAGCTGTTTTTT. Protein product: CASILAGGIGELFF. The chain is built from TRBV2 and TRBJ2-2; 12 bases are a match to TRBD2. Germline trimming cut 7 bases from V and 7 bases from J; bases unmatched to any gene: 4. Germline CDR1 is SNHLY and CDR2 is FYNNEI. CDR3 length: 14 residues.

The chain has TRBV9 and TRBJ1-2; TRBD1 might be the D (6 bases). Germline CDR1 and CDR2: SGDLS and YYNGEE. Between the trimmed V and J ends, which lost 0 bases and 3 bases, there was a span of 18 bases. This CDR3 region has 17 residues. For the CDR3, the DNA is TGTGCCAGCAGCGTAGATTTGCGGGGGCAACTCGACTATGGCTACACCTTC. The encoded protein is CASSVDLRGQLDYGYTF.

The CDR3 loop is CASSRRLQGETDTQYF. In nucleotides, the CDR3 is TGTGCCAGCAGCCGTAGATTACAGGGCGAGACAGATACGCAGTATTTT. This sequence joins TRBV9 and TRBJ2-3; D is perhaps TRBD1 (6 bases). CDR1 is SGDLS and CDR2 is YYNGEE in the germline V gene. The CDR3 has 16 residues. V lost 4 bases and J lost 3, with 18 bases in between.

The CDR3 DNA follows: TGTGCCAGCAGTTATCGAGGCGAGCAGTACTTC. The encoded protein is CASSYRGEQYF. The chain uses TRBV12-3 or TRBV12-4 and TRBJ2-7; D is unclear. The CDR3 runs to 11 residues. V was shortened by 4 bases and J by 6 bases, with 7 bases between the two germline ends.